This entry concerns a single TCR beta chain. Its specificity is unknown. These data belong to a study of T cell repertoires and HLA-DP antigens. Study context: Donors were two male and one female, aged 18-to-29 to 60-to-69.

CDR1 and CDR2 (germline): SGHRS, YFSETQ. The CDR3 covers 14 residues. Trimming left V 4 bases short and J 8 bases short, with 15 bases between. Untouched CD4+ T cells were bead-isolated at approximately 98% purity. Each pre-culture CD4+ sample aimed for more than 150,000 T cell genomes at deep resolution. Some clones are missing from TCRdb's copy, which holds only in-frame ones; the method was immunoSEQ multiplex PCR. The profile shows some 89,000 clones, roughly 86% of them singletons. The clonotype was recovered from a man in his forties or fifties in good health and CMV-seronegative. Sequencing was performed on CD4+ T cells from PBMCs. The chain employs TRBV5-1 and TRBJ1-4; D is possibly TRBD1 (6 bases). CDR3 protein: CASSAQGGSEKLFF. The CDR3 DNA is TGCGCCAGCAGCGCACAGGGCGGCAGCGAAAAACTGTTTTTT.